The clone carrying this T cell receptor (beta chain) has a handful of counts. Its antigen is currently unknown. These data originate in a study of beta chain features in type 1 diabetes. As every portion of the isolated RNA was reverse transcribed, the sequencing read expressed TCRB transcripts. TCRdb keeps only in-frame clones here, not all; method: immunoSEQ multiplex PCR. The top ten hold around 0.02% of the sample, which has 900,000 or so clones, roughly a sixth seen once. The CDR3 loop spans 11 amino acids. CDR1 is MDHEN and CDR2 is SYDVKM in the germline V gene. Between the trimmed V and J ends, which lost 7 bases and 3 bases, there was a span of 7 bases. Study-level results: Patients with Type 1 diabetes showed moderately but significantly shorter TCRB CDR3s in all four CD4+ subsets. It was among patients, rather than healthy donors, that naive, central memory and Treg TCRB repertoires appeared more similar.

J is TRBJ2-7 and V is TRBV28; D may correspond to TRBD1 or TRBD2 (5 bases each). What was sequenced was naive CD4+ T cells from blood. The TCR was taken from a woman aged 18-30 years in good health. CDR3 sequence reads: CASMRGYEQYF. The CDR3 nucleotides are TGTGCCAGCATGAGGGGCTACGAGCAGTACTTC. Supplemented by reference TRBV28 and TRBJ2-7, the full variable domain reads DVKVTQSSRYLVKRTGEKVFLECVQDMDHENMFWYRQDPGLGLRLIYFSYDVKMKEKGDIPEGYSVSREKKERFSLILESASTNQTSMYLCASMRGYEQYFGPGTRLTVT.